This T cell receptor beta chain stems from a study of shared clonotypes between healthy human individuals. Study-level points and caveats: With several donors compared, 4% to 5% of naive CD4 clonotypes were shared. Sorted-subset sequencing was shown by rarefaction to be incomplete despite large depth.

Looked up from germline, CDR1 is LGHNA and CDR2 is YNFKEQ. The J segment lost 6 bases and the V segment lost 5 bases, leaving 9 bases of the junction unmatched. CDR3 length equals 16 residues. The study drew its donors from healthy HIV-negative adults without recent acute infections or vaccinations. CD4+ cell separation produced CD45RA+ naive and CD45RA-negative memory subsets. Points on this clone: The antigen is not known.

Sequencing was performed with immunoSEQ multiplex PCR; in TCRdb, only in-frame clones are kept and a portion is missing. The sample holds approximately 2.5 million clones, under 95% seen once. The TCR was taken from a man aged 18 to 29 in good health. Some clones in this sample may be carry-over from other donors' samples. V gene TRBV4-2 combines with J gene TRBJ2-1; 11 bases line up with TRBD2. The source material was naive CD4+ T cells from PBMCs. Subset here: CD45RA+ positively selected. CDR3 bases: TGTGCCAGCAGCTGGAATAGCGGGAGGGCTTTCAATGAGCAGTTCTTC. It specifies CASSWNSGRAFNEQFF.